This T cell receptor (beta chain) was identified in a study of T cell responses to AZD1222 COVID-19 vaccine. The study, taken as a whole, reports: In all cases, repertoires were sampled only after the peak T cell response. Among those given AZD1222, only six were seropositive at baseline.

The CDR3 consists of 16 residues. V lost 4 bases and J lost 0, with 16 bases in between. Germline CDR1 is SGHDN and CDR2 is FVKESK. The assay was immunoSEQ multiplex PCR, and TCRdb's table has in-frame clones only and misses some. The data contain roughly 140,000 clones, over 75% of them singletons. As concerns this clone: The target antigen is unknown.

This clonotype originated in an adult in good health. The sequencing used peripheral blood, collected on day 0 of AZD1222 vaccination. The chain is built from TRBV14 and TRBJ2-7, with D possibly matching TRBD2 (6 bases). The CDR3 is CASSPAGLGLSYEQYF. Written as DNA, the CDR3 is TGTGCCAGCAGCCCCGCGGGATTGGGACTCTCCTACGAGCAGTACTTC.